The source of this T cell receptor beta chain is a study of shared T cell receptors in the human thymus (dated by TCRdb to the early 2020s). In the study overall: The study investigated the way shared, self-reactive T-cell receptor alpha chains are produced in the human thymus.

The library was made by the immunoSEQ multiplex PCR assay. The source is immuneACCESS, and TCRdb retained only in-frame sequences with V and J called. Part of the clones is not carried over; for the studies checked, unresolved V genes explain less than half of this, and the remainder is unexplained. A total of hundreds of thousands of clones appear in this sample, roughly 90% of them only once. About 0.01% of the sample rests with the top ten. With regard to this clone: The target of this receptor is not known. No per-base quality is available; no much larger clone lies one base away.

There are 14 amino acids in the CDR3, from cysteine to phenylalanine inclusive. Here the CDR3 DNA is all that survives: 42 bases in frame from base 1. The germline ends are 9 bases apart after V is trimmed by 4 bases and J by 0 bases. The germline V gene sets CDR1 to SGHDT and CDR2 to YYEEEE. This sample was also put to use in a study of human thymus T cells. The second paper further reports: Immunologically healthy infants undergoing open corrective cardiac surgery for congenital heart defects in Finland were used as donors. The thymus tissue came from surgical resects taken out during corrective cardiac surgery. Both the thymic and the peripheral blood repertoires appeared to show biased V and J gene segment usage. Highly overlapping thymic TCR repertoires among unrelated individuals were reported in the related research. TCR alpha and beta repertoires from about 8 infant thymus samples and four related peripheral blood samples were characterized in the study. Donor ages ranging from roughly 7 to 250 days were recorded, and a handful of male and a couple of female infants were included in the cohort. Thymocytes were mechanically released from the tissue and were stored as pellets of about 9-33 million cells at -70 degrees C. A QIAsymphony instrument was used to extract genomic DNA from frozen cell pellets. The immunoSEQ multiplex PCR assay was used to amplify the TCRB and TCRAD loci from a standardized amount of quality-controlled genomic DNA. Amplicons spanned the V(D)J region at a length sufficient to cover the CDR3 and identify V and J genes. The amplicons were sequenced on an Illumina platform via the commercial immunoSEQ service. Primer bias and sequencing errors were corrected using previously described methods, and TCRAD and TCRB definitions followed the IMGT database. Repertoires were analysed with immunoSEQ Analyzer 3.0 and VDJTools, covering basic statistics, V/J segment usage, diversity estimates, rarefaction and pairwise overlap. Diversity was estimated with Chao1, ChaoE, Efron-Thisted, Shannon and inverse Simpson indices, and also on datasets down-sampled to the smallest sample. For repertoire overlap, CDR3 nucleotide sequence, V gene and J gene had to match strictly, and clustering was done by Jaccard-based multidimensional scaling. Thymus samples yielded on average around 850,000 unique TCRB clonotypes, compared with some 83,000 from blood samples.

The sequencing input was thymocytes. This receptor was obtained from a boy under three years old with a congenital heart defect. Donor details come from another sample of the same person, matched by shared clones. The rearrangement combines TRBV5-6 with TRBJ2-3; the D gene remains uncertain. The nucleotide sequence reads TGTGCCAGCAGCCTGGCAGGAAGCACAGATACGCAGTATTTT. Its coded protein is CASSLAGSTDTQYF.